This T cell receptor (beta chain) was obtained from a study of glioma-infiltrating T cells after dendritic cell vaccination. The overall study: Patients received autologous tumor lysate-pulsed dendritic cell vaccination between about 2003 and 2013.

The method was immunoSEQ multiplex PCR; TCRdb's version includes in-frame clones alone and lacks a portion of them. The profile covers 99,000 or so clones, with more than 70% appearing a single time and roughly 5.5% taken by the ten largest. The CDR3 is made up of 11 amino acids. After removal of 6 bases from V and 8 bases from J, the junction contained 4 bases not matched to a gene. Germline CDR1 reads DFQATT; CDR2 reads SNEGSKA (reference sequence). The sample's time point: after dendritic cell vaccination, including at tumor progression/relapse. The receptor's source is a human donor with glioblastoma. The V and J genes are TRBV20-1 and TRBJ2-1; 7 bases fit TRBD2. Sequencing was performed on blood, taken after dendritic cell vaccination. As DNA, the CDR3 is TGCAGTGCCGGGACTAACTATGAGCAGTTCTTC. It is translated as CSAGTNYEQFF.